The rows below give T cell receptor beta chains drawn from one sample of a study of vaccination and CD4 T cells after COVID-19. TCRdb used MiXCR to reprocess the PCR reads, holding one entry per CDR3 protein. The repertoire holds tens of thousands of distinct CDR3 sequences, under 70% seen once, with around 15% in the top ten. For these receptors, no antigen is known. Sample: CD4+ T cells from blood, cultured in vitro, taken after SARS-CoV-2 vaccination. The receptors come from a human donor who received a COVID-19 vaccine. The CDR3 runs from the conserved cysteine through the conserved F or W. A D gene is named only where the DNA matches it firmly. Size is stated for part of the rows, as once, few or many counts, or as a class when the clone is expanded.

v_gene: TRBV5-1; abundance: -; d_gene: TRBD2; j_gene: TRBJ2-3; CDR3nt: TGCGCCAGCAGCTTGGGCGGGGGGTTTTCCGGTACGCAGTATTTT; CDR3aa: CASSLGGGFSGTQYF
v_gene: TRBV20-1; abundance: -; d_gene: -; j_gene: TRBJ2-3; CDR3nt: TGCAGTGCTAGAAGCCTAGCGCACCATACGCAGTATTTT; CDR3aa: CSARSLAHHTQYF
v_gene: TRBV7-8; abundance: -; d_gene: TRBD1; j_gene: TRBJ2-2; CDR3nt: TGTGCCAGCAGCTTGCGACAGGGGGGCACCGGGGAGCTGTTTTTT; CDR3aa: CASSLRQGGTGELFF
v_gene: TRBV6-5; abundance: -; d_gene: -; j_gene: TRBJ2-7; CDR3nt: TGTGCCAGCAGTTACCGGCCCGGGGAGGGGGCCTACGGGCAGTACTTC; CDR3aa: CASSYRPGEGAYGQYF
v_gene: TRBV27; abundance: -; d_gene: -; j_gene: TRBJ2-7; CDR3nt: TGTGCCAGCAGTTTATTACGTCAGGGGAAGTCCTACGAGCAGTACTTC; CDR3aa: CASSLLRQGKSYEQYF
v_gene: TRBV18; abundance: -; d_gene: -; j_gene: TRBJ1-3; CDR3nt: TGTGCCAGCTCACGAACGGGCGAGGGAAACACCATATATTTT; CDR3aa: CASSRTGEGNTIYF
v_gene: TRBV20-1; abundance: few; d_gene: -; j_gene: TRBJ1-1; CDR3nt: TGCAGTGCTAGAGAGGGAATGGCTGAAGCTTTCTTT; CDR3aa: CSAREGMAEAFF
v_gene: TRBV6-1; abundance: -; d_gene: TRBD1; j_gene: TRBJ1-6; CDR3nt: TGTGCCAGCAGCCCGACGGGCAGGGGGTCACCCCTCCACTTT; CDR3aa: CASSPTGRGSPLHF
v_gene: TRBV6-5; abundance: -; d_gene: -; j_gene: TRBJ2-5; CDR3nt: TGTGCCAGCAGTTACTCGTCGGCGCAAGAGACCCAGTACTTC; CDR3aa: CASSYSSAQETQYF
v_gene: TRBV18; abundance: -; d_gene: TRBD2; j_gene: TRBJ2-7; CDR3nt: TGTGCCAGCTCACCAATGTCCGGGCGGGGGGCCGGGTCCTACGAGCAGTACTTC; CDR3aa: CASSPMSGRGAGSYEQYF
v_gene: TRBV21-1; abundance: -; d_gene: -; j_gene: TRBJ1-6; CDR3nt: TGTGCCAGCAGCAAACCTGGACAGGGGACGTTT; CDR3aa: CASSKPGQGTF
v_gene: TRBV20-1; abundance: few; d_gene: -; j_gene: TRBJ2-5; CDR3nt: TGCAGTGCTAGGGGTTGGGGAACAGAACAAGAGACCCAGTACTTC; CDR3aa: CSARGWGTEQETQYF
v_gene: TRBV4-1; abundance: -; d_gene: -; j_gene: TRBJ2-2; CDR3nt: TGCGCCAGCAGCCAAGAGACGGGCAGATTCACCGGGGAGCTGTTTTTT; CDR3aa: CASSQETGRFTGELFF
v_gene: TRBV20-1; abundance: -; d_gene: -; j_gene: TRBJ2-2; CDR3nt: TGCAGTGCTAGAGATTTGGGGGCTGACTCCGGGGAGCTGTTTTTT; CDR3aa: CSARDLGADSGELFF
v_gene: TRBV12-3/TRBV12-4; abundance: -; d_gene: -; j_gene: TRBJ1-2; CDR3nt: TGTGCCAGCAGTTTATCGGCAGGGACCTATGGCTACACCTTC; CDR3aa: CASSLSAGTYGYTF
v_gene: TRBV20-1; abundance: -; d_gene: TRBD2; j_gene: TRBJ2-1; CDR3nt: TGCAGTGCTAGAACTGAGACTAGCGGGGGGCGGAGCTCCTACAATGAGCAGTTCTTC; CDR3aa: CSARTETSGGRSSYNEQFF
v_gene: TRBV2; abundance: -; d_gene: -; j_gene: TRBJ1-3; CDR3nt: TGTGCCAGCAGTGAAATGTTCATGGAGGCCGGAAACACCATATATTTT; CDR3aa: CASSEMFMEAGNTIYF
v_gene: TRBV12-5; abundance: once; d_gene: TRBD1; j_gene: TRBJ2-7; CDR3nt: TGTGCTAGTGGTTTGGTACTAGGGCAGGGGGCCTACGAGCAGTACTTC; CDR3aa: CASGLVLGQGAYEQYF
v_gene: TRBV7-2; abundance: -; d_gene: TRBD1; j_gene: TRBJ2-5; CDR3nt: TGTGCCAGCACCAGTCCCCAGGGGGTCCGAGAGACCCAGTACTTC; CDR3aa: CASTSPQGVRETQYF
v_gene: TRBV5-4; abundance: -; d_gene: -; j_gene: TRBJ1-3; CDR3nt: TGTGCCAGCAGCTTGGACGGCTCTGGAAACACCATATATTTT; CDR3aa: CASSLDGSGNTIYF
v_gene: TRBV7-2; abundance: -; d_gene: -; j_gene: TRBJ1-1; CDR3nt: TGTGCCAGCAGCGCGGACAGTACCATCATGAACACTGAAGCTTTCTTT; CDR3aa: CASSADSTIMNTEAFF
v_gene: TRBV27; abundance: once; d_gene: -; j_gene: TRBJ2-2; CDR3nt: TGTGCCAGCAGTGTGTCCATGAACACCGGGGAGCTGTTTTTT; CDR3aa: CASSVSMNTGELFF
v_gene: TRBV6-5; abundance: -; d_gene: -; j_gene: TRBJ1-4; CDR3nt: TGTGCCAGCAGTTACTCGCCACAGCGGTATAATGAAAAACTGTTTTTT; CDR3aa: CASSYSPQRYNEKLFF
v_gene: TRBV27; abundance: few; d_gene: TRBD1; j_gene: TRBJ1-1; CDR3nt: TGTGCCAGCAGTTTATTTTCCCCGACACAGGGGTTTCCACCTGAAGCTTTCTTT; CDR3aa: CASSLFSPTQGFPPEAFF
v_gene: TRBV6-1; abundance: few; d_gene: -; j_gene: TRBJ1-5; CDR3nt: TGTGCCAGCAGTATCGACAGCAATAGCAATCAGCCCCAGCATTTT; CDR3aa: CASSIDSNSNQPQHF
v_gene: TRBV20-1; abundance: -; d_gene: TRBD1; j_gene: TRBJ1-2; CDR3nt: TGCAGTGCTAGAGATAGTACAGGGGGCTTTGGCTACACCTTC; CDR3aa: CSARDSTGGFGYTF
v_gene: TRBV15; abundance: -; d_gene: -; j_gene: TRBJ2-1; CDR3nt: TGTGCCACCAGCGGAGGACTATACTCCTACAATGAGCAGTTCTTC; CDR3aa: CATSGGLYSYNEQFF
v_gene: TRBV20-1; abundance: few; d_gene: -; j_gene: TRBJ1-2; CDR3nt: TGCAGTGCTAGGGCCCCCCGTCTCCCCCCGGAAGGGGGGATCTATGGCTACACCTTC; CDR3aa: CSARAPRLPPEGGIYGYTF
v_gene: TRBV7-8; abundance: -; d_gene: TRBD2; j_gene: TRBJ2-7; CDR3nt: TGTGCCAGCAGCTTGGGGAGCGGGACTGACGAGCAGTACTTC; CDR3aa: CASSLGSGTDEQYF
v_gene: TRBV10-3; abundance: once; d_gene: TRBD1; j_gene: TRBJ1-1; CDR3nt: TGTGCCATCAGTGAGGGACAGGGGATGGGGAACACTGAAGCTTTCTTT; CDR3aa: CAISEGQGMGNTEAFF
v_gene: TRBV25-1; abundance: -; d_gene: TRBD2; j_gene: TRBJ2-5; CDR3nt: TGTGCCAGCAGTAAGCGGGGGCGATTTGGAGAGACCCAGTACTTC; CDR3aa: CASSKRGRFGETQYF
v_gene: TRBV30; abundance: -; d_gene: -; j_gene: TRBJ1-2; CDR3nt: TGTGCCTGGAGTGGAGGGGGTTGGTATGGCTACACCTTC; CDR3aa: CAWSGGGWYGYTF
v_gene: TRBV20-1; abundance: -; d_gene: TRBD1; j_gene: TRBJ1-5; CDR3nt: TGCAGTGCTAGAGACGGACAGGGCCTAACCGCTAGCAATCAGCCCCAGCATTTT; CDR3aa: CSARDGQGLTASNQPQHF
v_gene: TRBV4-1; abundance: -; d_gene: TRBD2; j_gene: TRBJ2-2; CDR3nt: TGCGCCAGCAGCCCCGGGGGGGCGAACACCGGGGAGCTGTTTTTT; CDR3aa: CASSPGGANTGELFF
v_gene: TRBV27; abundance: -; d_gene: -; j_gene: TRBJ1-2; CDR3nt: TGTGCCAGCAGTTTTGAGGGGATCTACACCTTC; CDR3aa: CASSFEGIYTF
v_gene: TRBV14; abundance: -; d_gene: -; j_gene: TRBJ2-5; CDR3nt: TGTGCCAGCAGCCCGCTGGGAGCGAGAGAGACCCAGTACTTC; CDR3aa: CASSPLGARETQYF
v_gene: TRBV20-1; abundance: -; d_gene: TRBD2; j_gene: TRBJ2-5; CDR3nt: TGCAGTGCCGAGACTAGCGGCCAAGAGACCCAGTACTTC; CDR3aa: CSAETSGQETQYF
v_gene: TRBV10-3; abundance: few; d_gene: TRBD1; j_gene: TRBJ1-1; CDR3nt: TGTGCCATCAGTGGACAGGGCGGCACTGAAGCTTTCTTT; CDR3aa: CAISGQGGTEAFF
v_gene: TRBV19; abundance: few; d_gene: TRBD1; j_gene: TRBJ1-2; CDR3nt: TGTGCCAGTAGTATAGATCTAGACAGGGAAGGCTATGGCTACACCTTC; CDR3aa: CASSIDLDREGYGYTF
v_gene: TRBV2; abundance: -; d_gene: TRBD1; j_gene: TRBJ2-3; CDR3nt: TGTGCCAGCAGTGTTGAGACAGGGGGCGGGACAGATACGCAGTATTTT; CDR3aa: CASSVETGGGTDTQYF
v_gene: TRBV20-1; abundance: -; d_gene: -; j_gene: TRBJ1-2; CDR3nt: TGCAGTGCTAGAGATCCGTCCGAGGTGAGGGGCTATGGCTACACCTTC; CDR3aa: CSARDPSEVRGYGYTF
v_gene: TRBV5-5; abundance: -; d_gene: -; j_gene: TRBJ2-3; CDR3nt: TGTGCCAGCAGCCCTTATAGTGCTGGGGTAGCTAAAGATACGCAGTATTTT; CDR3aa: CASSPYSAGVAKDTQYF
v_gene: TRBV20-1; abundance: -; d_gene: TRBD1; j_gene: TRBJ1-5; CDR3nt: TGCAGTGCTCGGACAGGGGGGGATCAGCCCCAGCATTTT; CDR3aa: CSARTGGDQPQHF
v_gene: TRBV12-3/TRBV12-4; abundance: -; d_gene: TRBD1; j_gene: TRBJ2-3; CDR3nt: TGTGCCAGCAGTTTATTCTCGTATCTTATAGGACAGGTCCCTAGCACAGATACGCAGTATTTT; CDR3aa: CASSLFSYLIGQVPSTDTQYF
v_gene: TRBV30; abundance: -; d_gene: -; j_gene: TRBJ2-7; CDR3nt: TGTGCTCCCTCTTGGGGGCGCAACGAGCAGTACTTC; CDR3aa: CAPSWGRNEQYF
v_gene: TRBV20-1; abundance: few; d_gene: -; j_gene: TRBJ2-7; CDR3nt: TGCAGTGCTAGGATTGGGGACGGGTCCTACGAGCAGTACTTC; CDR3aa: CSARIGDGSYEQYF
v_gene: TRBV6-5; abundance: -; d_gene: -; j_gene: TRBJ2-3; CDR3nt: TGTGCCAGCAGTTACGGGGGGTCCACAGATACGCAGTATTTT; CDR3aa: CASSYGGSTDTQYF
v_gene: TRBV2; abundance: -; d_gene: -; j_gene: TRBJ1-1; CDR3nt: TGTGCCAGCAGTCCAGAGAGGGCAGCGAACACTGAAGCTTTCTTT; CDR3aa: CASSPERAANTEAFF
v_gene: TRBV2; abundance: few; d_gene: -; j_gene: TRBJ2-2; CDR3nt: TGTGCCAGCAGTCCCCTAGATACGAACACCGGGGAGCTGTTTTTT; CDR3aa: CASSPLDTNTGELFF
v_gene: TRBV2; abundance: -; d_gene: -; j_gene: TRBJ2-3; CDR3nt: TGTGCCAGCAGGGTGGACACAGATACGCAGTATTTT; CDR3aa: CASRVDTDTQYF